Following are 7 T cell receptor beta chains from one sample sequenced in a study of blood T cell repertoires in COVID-19. Clones were read by immunoSEQ multiplex PCR, and TCRdb kept only the in-frame ones, dropping some. The table records 150,000 to 200,000 clones, approximately 90% of them present only once. Sequenced material: peripheral blood. These receptors were obtained from a woman in her 70s with COVID-19, enrolled during active disease.

The chain joins TRBV25-1 to TRBJ2-7; D gene uncertain. This CDR3 spans 16 amino acids. The V gene's germline CDR1 is MGHDK and CDR2 SYGVNS. The ends were cut back, 1 base at V and 3 bases at J, with 16 bases in the middle. The CDR3 here is CASSEFVSATDYEQYF. CDR3 in DNA: TGTGCCAGCAGTGAATTTGTGTCTGCTACTGACTACGAGCAGTACTTC.

V and J are TRBV4-1 and TRBJ1-4; 10 bases are shared with TRBD1. Unmatched junction bases numbered 12, after V lost 4 bases and J lost 7 bases. This CDR3 comprises 17 residues. The germline CDR1 and CDR2 sequences are MGHRA and YSYEKL. The CDR3 DNA follows: TGCGCCAGCAGCCGACCGAGACAGGGGGCTGGAAGTGAAAAACTGTTTTTT. Residues: CASSRPRQGAGSEKLFF.

The chain has TRBV25-1 and TRBJ1-6; D may be TRBD1 (6 bases). V gave up 6 bases and J gave up 10 bases, with 13 bases separating them. Germline values: CDR1 MGHDK, CDR2 SYGVNS. There are 13 residues in the CDR3. The CDR3 DNA reads as TGTGCCAGCAGCTCGACAGGATTCTCACCCCTCCACTTT. This codes for CASSSTGFSPLHF. The full variable domain, in which reference TRBV25-1 and TRBJ1-6 provide the parts outside the CDR3, is EADIYQTPRYLVIGTGKKITLECSQTMGHDKMYWYQQDPGMELHLIHYSYGVNSTEKGDLSSESTVSRIRTEHFPLTLESARPSHTSQYLCASSSTGFSPLHFGNGTRLTVT.

J is TRBJ2-3 and V is TRBV30; TRBD2 matches 7 bases. The CDR3 runs to 14 residues. The ends lost 5 bases at V and 4 bases at J; junction bases unmatched: 9. Per the germline V gene, CDR1 is GTSNPN and CDR2 is SVGIG (reference sequence). As DNA, the CDR3 is TGTGCCTGGGCCCCAGGGAGGGGAGCAGATACGCAGTATTTT. Protein: CAWAPGRGADTQYF.

V is TRBV20-1 and J is TRBJ1-5; D is undetermined. The CDR3 runs to 15 residues. Germline assignment: CDR1 DFQATT and CDR2 SNEGSKA (reference sequence). The V gene lost 3 bases and the J gene lost 7 bases, with 19 bases spanning the gap. The CDR3 is CSASPEGGVGQPQHF. CDR3 bases: TGCAGTGCTAGTCCGGAGGGTGGAGTCGGGCAGCCCCAGCATTTT.

The genes are TRBV28 and TRBJ1-5; 10 bases agree with TRBD1. There are 16 residues in the CDR3. CDR1 MDHEN and CDR2 SYDVKM come from the germline V gene. The V gene end was trimmed by 1 base and the J gene end by 4 bases; junction bases not matched to a gene: 4. The CDR3 reads CASSLFGTGENQPQHF. In DNA form, the CDR3 reads TGTGCCAGCAGTTTATTCGGGACAGGGGAAAATCAGCCCCAGCATTTT.

The genes are TRBV28 and TRBJ2-1; no firm D call. Germline V gene sequence: CDR1 MDHEN, CDR2 SYDVKM. The CDR3 totals 12 residues. Trimming took off 7 bases at V and 4 bases at J, with 8 bases between the two ends. In nucleotides, the CDR3 is TGTGCCAGCACGAACTTTTACAATGAGCAGTTCTTC. It is translated as CASTNFYNEQFF. The full variable domain, rest sourced from reference TRBV28 and TRBJ2-1, is DVKVTQSSRYLVKRTGEKVFLECVQDMDHENMFWYRQDPGLGLRLIYFSYDVKMKEKGDIPEGYSVSREKKERFSLILESASTNQTSMYLCASTNFYNEQFFGPGTRLTVL.